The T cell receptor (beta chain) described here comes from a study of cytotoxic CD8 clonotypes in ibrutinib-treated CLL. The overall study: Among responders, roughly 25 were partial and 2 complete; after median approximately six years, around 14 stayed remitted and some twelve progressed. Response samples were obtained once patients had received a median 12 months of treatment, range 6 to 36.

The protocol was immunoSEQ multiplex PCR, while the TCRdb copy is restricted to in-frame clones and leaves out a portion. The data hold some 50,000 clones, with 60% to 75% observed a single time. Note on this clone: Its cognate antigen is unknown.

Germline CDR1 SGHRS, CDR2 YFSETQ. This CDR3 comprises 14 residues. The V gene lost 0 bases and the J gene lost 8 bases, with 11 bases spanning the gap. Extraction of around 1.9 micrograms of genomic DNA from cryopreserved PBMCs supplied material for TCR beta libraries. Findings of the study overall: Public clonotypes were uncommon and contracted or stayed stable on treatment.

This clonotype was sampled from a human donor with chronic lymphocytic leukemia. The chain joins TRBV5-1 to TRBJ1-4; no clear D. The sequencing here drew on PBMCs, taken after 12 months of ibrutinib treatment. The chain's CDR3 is CASSLGQVGEKLFF. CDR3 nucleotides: TGCGCCAGCAGCTTGGGGCAGGTCGGCGAAAAACTGTTTTTT.